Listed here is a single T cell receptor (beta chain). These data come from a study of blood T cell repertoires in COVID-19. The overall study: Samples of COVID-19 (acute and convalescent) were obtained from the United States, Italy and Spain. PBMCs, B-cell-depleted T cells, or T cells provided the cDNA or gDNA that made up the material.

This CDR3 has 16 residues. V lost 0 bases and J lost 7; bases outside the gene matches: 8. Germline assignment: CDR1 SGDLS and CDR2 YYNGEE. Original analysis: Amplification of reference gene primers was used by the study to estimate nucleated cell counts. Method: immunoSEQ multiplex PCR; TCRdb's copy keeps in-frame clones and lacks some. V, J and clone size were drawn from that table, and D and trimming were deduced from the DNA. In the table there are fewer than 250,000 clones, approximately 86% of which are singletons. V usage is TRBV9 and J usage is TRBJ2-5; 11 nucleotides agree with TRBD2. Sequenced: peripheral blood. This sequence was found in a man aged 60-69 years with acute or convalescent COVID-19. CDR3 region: CASSVAVAGGRVTQYF. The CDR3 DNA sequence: TGTGCCAGCAGCGTAGCGGTAGCGGGGGGGCGCGTGACCCAGTACTTC.